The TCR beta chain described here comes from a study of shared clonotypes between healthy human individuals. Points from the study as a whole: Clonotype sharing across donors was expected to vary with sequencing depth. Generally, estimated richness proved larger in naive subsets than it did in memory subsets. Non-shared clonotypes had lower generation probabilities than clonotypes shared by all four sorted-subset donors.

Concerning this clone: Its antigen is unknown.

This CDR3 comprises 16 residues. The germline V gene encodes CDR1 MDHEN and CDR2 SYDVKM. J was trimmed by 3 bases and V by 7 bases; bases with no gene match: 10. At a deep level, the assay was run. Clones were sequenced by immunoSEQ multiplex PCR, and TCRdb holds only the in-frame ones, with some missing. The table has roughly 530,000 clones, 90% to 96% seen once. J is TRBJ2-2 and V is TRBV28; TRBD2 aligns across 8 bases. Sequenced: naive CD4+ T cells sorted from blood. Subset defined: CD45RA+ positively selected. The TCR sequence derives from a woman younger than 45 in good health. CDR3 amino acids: CASTLWGTRHTGELFF. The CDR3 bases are TGTGCCAGCACCCTTTGGGGGACTAGACACACCGGGGAGCTGTTTTTT.